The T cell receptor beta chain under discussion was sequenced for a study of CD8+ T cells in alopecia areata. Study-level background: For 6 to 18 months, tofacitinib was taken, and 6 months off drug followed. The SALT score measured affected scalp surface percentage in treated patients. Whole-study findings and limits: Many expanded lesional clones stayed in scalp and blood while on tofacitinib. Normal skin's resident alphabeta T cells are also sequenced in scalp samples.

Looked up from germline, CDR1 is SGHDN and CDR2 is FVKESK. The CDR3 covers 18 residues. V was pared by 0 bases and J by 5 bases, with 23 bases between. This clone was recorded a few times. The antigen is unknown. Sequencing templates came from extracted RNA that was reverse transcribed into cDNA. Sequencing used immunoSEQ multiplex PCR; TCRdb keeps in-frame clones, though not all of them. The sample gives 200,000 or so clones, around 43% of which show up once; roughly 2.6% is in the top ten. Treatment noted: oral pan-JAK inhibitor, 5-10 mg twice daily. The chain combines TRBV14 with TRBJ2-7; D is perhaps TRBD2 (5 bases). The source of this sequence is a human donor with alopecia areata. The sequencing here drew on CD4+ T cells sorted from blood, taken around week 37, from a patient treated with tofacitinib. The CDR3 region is CASSQDVREGRNYNEQYF. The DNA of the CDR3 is TGTGCCAGCAGCCAAGATGTTAGAGAGGGCAGAAACTACAACGAGCAGTACTTC. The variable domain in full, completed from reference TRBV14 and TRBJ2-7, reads EAGVTQFPSHSVIEKGQTVTLRCDPISGHDNLYWYRRVMGKEIKFLLHFVKESKQDESGMPNNRFLAERTGGTYSTLKVQPAELEDSGVYFCASSQDVREGRNYNEQYFGPGTRLTVT.